The 31 T cell receptor beta chains below come from one sample, sequenced in a study of radiotherapy plus CTLA-4 blockade in lung cancer. Libraries were prepared by immunoSEQ multiplex PCR; TCRdb keeps only in-frame clonotypes and omits some of them. The sample lists roughly 78,000 clones, roughly three quarters occurring once. Here the sequenced sample was peripheral blood, taken from a patient treated with radiotherapy plus ipilimumab. These receptor sequences come from a human donor with non-small cell lung cancer who had a complete response to radiotherapy plus ipilimumab.

V gene TRBV21-1 combines with J gene TRBJ2-7; TRBD1, the D gene given by the table, was not confirmed from the DNA. TRBV21-1 is a recognized pseudogene. This CDR3 contains 14 residues. The CDR3 is CASSSQGKTYEQYV. The DNA of the CDR3 is TGTGCCAGCAGCTCCCAGGGTAAGACCTACGAGCAGTACGTC.

The chain is built from TRBV27 and TRBJ2-7; D is unresolved. The CDR3 runs to 15 residues. V lost 3 bases and J 6 bases, leaving 18 bases between the germline ends. From germline, CDR1 is MNHEY and CDR2 SMNVEV (reference sequence). CDR3 coding DNA: TGTGCCAGCAGTTTGCGAGGAACCATCCAAGGCGAGCAGTACTTC. Translation gives CASSLRGTIQGEQYF.

The chain carries TRBV25-1 and TRBJ1-2; D might be TRBD1 (6 bases). CDR1 and CDR2 from the germline V gene are MGHDK and SYGVNS. V lost 4 bases and J lost 7, with 22 bases in between. The CDR3 spans 16 residues. The CDR3 spells CASSGRSGDRGFGYTF. The CDR3 bases are TGTGCCAGCAGTGGTCGCTCAGGGGACCGCGGGTTTGGCTACACCTTC.

This clone was seen once. The J gene is TRBJ2-5, the V gene TRBV11-3; 10 bases agree with TRBD1. The CDR3 is made up of 15 amino acids. Germline assignment: CDR1 SGHNT and CDR2 YENEEA. J lost 3 bases, V lost 1 base, and 2 bases had no gene match. CDR3 sequence: CASSLGTGGEETQYF. The CDR3 nucleotides are TGTGCCAGCAGCTTAGGGACAGGGGGTGAAGAGACCCAGTACTTC.

The rearrangement links TRBV6-4 to TRBJ2-3; the match to TRBD2 covers 10 bases. J gave up 1 base and V 6 bases, and 7 bases lay outside the gene matches. The CDR3 extends over 16 amino acids. Germline CDR1 is MRHNA and CDR2 is SNTAGT. CDR3 bases: TGTGCCAGCAGCGAGTCTAGCGGGGGACGCACAGATACGCAGTATTTT. This codes for CASSESSGGRTDTQYF.

The chain recombines TRBV6-6 with TRBJ2-2; the match to TRBD1 covers 7 bases. The junction had 16 bases not matched to a gene; V was cut back by 9 bases and J by 6 bases. Germline CDR1 and CDR2: MNHNY and SVGAGI (reference sequence). This CDR3 region has 16 residues. The CDR3 here is CASHTARDSFPGELFF. DNA for the CDR3: TGTGCCAGTCATACGGCCCGGGACAGCTTCCCCGGGGAGCTGTTTTTT.

A few counts support this clone. A much larger clone lies one base from this, so it may be a read error. The sample has other DNA sequences that encode this CDR3 too. The chain couples TRBV30 to TRBJ1-5; D gene unclear. Germline CDR1 and CDR2: GTSNPN and SVGIG (reference sequence). Trimming shortened V by 0 bases and J by 5 bases, and 8 bases separated the two germline ends. The length of the CDR3 is 13 residues. CDR3: CAWSVREDQPQHF. The CDR3 nucleotides are TGTGCCTGGAGTGTACGAGAAGATCAGCCCCAGCATTTT.

This chain joins TRBV18 and TRBJ2-1; either TRBD1 or TRBD2 may fit D (5 bases each). The CDR3 has 17 amino acids. Trimming removed 3 bases at V and 6 bases at J, with 21 bases between. Germline V CDR1 and CDR2: KGHSH, LQKENI. The CDR3 nucleotides read TGTGCCAGCTCACCCCCCGTGGGAAGCGGAAGGGGCAATGAGCAGTTCTTC. It specifies CASSPPVGSGRGNEQFF.

A single count supports this clone. The J gene is TRBJ2-2, the V gene TRBV11-2; 7 bases align to TRBD1. The CDR3 has 15 residues. CDR1 SGHAT and CDR2 FQNNGV come from the germline V gene. J gave up 5 bases and V 4 bases, and 7 bases lay outside the gene matches. In nucleotides, the CDR3 is TGTGCCAGCAGCTCCTGGACAGGAAAAACCGGGGAGCTGTTTTTT. This sequence encodes CASSSWTGKTGELFF.

The gene calls are TRBV5-4 and TRBJ2-4; D might be TRBD2 (7 bases). The CDR3 runs to 15 residues. Germline-derived CDR1 and CDR2 are SGHNT and YYREEE (reference sequence). V lost 0 bases to trimming and J lost 5 bases, with 12 bases between them. Here the CDR3 DNA reads TGTGCCAGCAGCTTGGGGGGGGGCCGGGAAAACATTCAGTACTTC. Translating gives CASSLGGGRENIQYF.

This chain uses TRBV6-5 with TRBJ2-3, with unresolved D. V lost 4 bases to trimming and J lost 0 bases, with 5 bases between them. The germline gives CDR1 MNHEY, CDR2 SVGAGI. The CDR3 contains 13 residues. The CDR3 reads CASSLSSTDTQYF. The CDR3 coding sequence is TGTGCCAGCAGTTTATCAAGCACAGATACGCAGTATTTT.

Points on this clone: The germline gene is not matched at one end of the junction; a read error may be the cause. The chain carries TRBV19 and TRBJ1-3; 7 nucleotides agree with TRBD1. CDR1 is LNHDA and CDR2 is SQIVND in the germline V gene (reference sequence). CDR3 length: 14 amino acids. The DNA for the CDR3 is TGTGCCAGTAGTACCGGGACAGCCGGAAGCACCATATATTTT. Translated, it gives CASSTGTAGSTIYF.

The rearrangement links TRBV29-1 to TRBJ2-5; no definite D call. Germline CDR1 is SQVTM and CDR2 is ANQGSEA. The V and J ends lost 7 bases and 0 bases respectively, with 9 bases between them. The CDR3 is made up of 12 amino acids. The CDR3 region is CSARTDQETQYF. In DNA, the CDR3 is TGCAGCGCTAGGACGGACCAAGAGACCCAGTACTTC.

V is TRBV19 and J is TRBJ1-2; D is possibly TRBD1 (5 bases). V lost 9 bases and J 5 bases, leaving 22 bases between the germline ends. CDR1 is LNHDA, CDR2 SQIVND, per germline (reference sequence). This CDR3 has 15 amino acids. This chain's CDR3 is CASKFAPGERYGYTF. As DNA, the CDR3 is TGTGCCAGCAAATTCGCTCCGGGGGAGAGATATGGCTACACCTTC. Full variable domain (outside the CDR3, taken from reference TRBV19 and TRBJ1-2): DGGITQSPKYLFRKEGQNVTLSCEQNLNHDAMYWYRQDPGQGLRLIYYSQIVNDFQKGDIAEGYSVSREKKESFPLTVTSAQKNPTAFYLCASKFAPGERYGYTFGSGTRLTVV.

This clone was recorded only once. The V and J genes are TRBV30 and TRBJ2-7; 9 positions agree with TRBD1. The germline gives CDR1 GTSNPN, CDR2 SVGIG (reference sequence). J lost 2 bases, V lost 3 bases, and 5 bases had no gene match. This CDR3 contains 14 residues. The CDR3 nucleotides are TGTGCCTGGAGACGGACAGGGGAAACCTACGAGCAGTACTTC. This gives the protein CAWRRTGETYEQYF.

This sequence joins TRBV7-2 and TRBJ2-1, with TRBD2 matching 7 bases. Germline values: CDR1 SGHTA, CDR2 FQGNSA. The CDR3 runs to 15 residues. J lost 3 bases, V lost 1 base, and 3 bases had no gene match. CDR3 sequence (DNA): TGTGCCAGCAGCTTAGTCAGCGGGATCTACAATGAGCAGTTCTTC. This translates into CASSLVSGIYNEQFF.

J is TRBJ1-2 and V is TRBV2; 8 bases line up with TRBD1. The CDR3 runs 14 residues. J was trimmed by 4 bases and V by 5 bases; bases with no gene match: 6. From germline, CDR1 is SNHLY and CDR2 FYNNEI. DNA for the CDR3: TGTGCCAGCAGTCCGGGACAGGTTTTCTATGGCTACACCTTC. Protein product: CASSPGQVFYGYTF.

The CDR3 protein is CASSGLGGVGYGYTF. DNA for the CDR3: TGTGCCAGCAGCGGGCTAGGAGGGGTGGGGTATGGCTACACCTTC. V usage is TRBV9 and J usage is TRBJ1-2, with TRBD1 as a possible D gene (5 bases). The CDR3 is made up of 15 amino acids. In germline, CDR1 is SGDLS, CDR2 YYNGEE. The ends were cut back, 3 bases at V and 5 bases at J, with 17 bases in the middle.

This clone was seen ten or more times. The gene calls are TRBV7-9 and TRBJ1-4; a weak D match, TRBD1 (6 bases). V dropped 5 bases and J dropped 8 bases, with 15 bases sitting between them. CDR1 is SEHNR and CDR2 is FQNEAQ in the germline V gene (reference sequence). This CDR3 comprises 14 residues. As DNA, the CDR3 is TGTGCCAGCAGCGCTTACAGGGAAGGGGAAAAACTGTTTTTT. This encodes CASSAYREGEKLFF.

The rearrangement joins TRBV5-1 to TRBJ2-4; weak D call: TRBD1 (5 bases). This CDR3 spans 16 amino acids. V shed 1 base and J shed 0 bases, with 11 bases lying between them. Germline loops: CDR1 SGHRS, CDR2 YFSETQ. The CDR3: CASSLSGSLAKNIQYF. The CDR3 region has the DNA TGCGCCAGCAGCTTGTCAGGGTCCCTAGCCAAAAACATTCAGTACTTC.

As DNA, the CDR3 is TGTGCCAGCAGCTTAGTTGAGTGGAATTCACCCCTCCACTTT. Translating it yields CASSLVEWNSPLHF. The chain employs TRBV7-9 and TRBJ1-6; no clear D gene. The V gene lost 1 base and the J gene lost 7 bases, with 8 bases spanning the gap. The CDR3 spans 14 residues. Germline V lookup: CDR1 SEHNR, CDR2 FQNEAQ (reference sequence).

In its sample, this clone was seen a few times. This chain joins TRBV18 and TRBJ2-7, with D unclear. Germline-derived CDR1 and CDR2 are KGHSH and LQKENI. The CDR3 loop spans 12 amino acids. The V and J ends lost 2 bases and 7 bases respectively, with 9 bases between them. The CDR3 sequence: CASSPTAEEQYF. The CDR3 nucleotides are TGTGCCAGCTCACCAACGGCGGAAGAGCAGTACTTC.

The V gene is TRBV2, the J gene TRBJ1-4; 9 positions match TRBD1. CDR1 SNHLY and CDR2 FYNNEI come from the germline V gene. J lost 8 bases, V lost 6 bases, and 13 bases had no gene match. CDR3 size: 16 residues. The CDR3 spells CASSPKYRGPREKLFF. For the CDR3, the DNA is TGTGCCAGCAGCCCAAAATACAGGGGGCCGAGGGAAAAACTGTTTTTT.

This sequence joins TRBV9 and TRBJ1-2; the D is unclear. Germline-derived CDR1 and CDR2 are SGDLS and YYNGEE. The V gene lost 0 bases and the J gene lost 6 bases, with 6 bases spanning the gap. This CDR3 is 12 amino acids long. The CDR3 DNA is TGTGCCAGCAGCGTAGATGGAGATGGCTACACCTTC. Its protein is CASSVDGDGYTF.

This chain uses TRBV6-6 with TRBJ1-3; D unresolved. The germline CDR1 and CDR2 sequences are MNHNY and SVGAGI (reference sequence). The CDR3 is 14 amino acids. The V end was cut by 5 bases, the J end by 4 bases, with 12 bases between. CDR3 coding DNA: TGTGCCAGCAGTCGGGGAACGCGAGGAAACACCATATATTTT. It specifies CASSRGTRGNTIYF.

This chain links TRBV10-1 with TRBJ2-3; 7 nucleotides match TRBD1. Germline V CDR1 and CDR2: WNHNN, SYGVQD (reference sequence). The J segment lost 1 base and the V segment lost 5 bases, leaving 6 bases of the junction unmatched. The CDR3 has 15 residues. CDR3 bases: TGCGCCAGCAGTACCGGGACAGCGGGCACAGATACGCAGTATTTT. Translation: CASSTGTAGTDTQYF.

V gene TRBV18 combines with J gene TRBJ1-5, with D hard to call. The CDR3 has 14 residues. The V and J ends lost 10 bases and 2 bases respectively, with 15 bases between them. Germline V gene lookup returns CDR1 KGHSH and CDR2 LQKENI. The CDR3 sequence is CANSVGGGNQPQHF. CDR3 sequence (DNA): TGTGCCAACTCCGTTGGAGGAGGCAATCAGCCCCAGCATTTT.

This clone was counted a single time. The genes are TRBV19 and TRBJ2-5, with TRBD1 identical over 9 bases. The CDR3 spans 17 residues. Germline-derived CDR1 and CDR2 are LNHDA and SQIVND (reference sequence). V dropped 3 bases and J dropped 3; count of bases not matched to a gene: 11. In nucleotides, the CDR3 is TGTGCCAGTAGTATGATTGGGACAGGGTATCGAAAAGAGACCCAGTACTTC. Translation: CASSMIGTGYRKETQYF.

The genes are TRBV13 and TRBJ2-1; D might be TRBD2 (6 bases). The ends were cut back, 5 bases at V and 4 bases at J, with 15 bases in the middle. This CDR3 has 15 amino acids. Germline V gene data show CDR1 as PRHDT and CDR2 as FYEKMQ (reference sequence). CDR3 amino acids: CASSRDFQSYNEQFF. The CDR3 coding sequence is TGTGCCAGCAGCCGGGACTTCCAATCTTACAATGAGCAGTTCTTC.

This clone was detected only a few times. In DNA form, the CDR3 reads TGTGCCAGCAGACCCCCCGGGACAGGGAATTCACCCCTCCACTTT. Residues: CASRPPGTGNSPLHF. The chain employs TRBV21-1 and TRBJ1-6; the table's D call TRBD1 went unverified against the DNA. TRBV21-1 is an annotated pseudogene. The CDR3 has 15 amino acids.

The CDR3 spells CASSQSGRSGNTIYF. CDR3 DNA sequence: TGTGCCAGCAGCCAATCTGGGCGCTCTGGAAACACCATATATTTT. The chain couples TRBV16 to TRBJ1-3; D gene ambiguous. CDR1 and CDR2 (germline): KGHSY, FQNENV. The length of the CDR3 is 15 residues. The V gene lost 0 bases and the J gene lost 0 bases, with 6 bases spanning the gap.